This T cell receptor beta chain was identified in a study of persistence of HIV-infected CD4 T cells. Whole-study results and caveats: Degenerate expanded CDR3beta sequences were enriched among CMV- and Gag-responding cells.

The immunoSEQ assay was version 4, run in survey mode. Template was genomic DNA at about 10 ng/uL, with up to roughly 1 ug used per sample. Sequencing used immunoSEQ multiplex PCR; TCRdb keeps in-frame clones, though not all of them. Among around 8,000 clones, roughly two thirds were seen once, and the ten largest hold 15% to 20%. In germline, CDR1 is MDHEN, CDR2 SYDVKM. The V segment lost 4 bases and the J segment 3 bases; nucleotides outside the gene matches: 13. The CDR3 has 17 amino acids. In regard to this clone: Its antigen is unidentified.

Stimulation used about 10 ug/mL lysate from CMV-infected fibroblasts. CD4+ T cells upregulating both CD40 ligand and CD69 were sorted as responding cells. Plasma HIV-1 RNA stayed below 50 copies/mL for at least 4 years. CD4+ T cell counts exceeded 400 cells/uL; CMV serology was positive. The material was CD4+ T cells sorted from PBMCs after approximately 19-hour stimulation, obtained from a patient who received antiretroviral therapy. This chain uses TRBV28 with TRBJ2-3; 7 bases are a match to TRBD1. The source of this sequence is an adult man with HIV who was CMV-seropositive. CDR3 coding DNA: TGTGCCAGCAGTTCTCCTCAGGGGGTCGCCGGTACAGATACGCAGTATTTT. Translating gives CASSSPQGVAGTDTQYF.